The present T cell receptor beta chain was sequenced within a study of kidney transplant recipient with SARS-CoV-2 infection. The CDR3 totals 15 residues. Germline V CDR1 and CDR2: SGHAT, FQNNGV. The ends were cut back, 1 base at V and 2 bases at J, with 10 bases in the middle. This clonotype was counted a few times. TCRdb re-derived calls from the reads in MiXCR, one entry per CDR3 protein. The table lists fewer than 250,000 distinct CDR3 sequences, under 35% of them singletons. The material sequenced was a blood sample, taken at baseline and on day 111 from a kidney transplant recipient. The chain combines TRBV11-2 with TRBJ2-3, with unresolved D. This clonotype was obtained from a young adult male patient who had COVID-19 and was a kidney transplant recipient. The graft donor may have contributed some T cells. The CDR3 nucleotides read TGTGCCAGCAGCTTAGTGCTCGGGTACACAGATACGCAGTATTTT. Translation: CASSLVLGYTDTQYF.